This T cell receptor (beta chain) was recovered during a study of early T cells in non-severe SARS-CoV-2 infection. This clonotype was observed a handful of times. The V gene end was trimmed by 0 bases and the J gene end by 2 bases; junction bases not matched to a gene: 5. This CDR3 comprises 17 residues. CDR1 and CDR2 from the germline V gene are MGHRA and YSYEKL. MiXCR, applied by TCRdb to the 5' RACE reads, yields one record per CDR3 protein. The profile shows some 38,000 distinct CDR3 sequences, 3% to 4.5% of them singletons. The receptor comes from an adult who was a healthcare worker with PCR-confirmed SARS-CoV-2 infection or an uninfected control (not recorded which). Sample: whole blood. The chain links TRBV4-1 to TRBJ2-1; 9 bases agree with TRBD2. Here the CDR3 reads CASSQELLAGTYNEQFF. In DNA, the CDR3 is TGCGCCAGCAGCCAAGAACTTCTAGCGGGAACCTACAATGAGCAGTTCTTC.